This TCR beta chain was observed in a study of graft-versus-host responses after intestinal transplantation. Overall study context: Once they had received anti-thymocyte globulin induction, all recipients took tacrolimus and steroids for approximately 3 years.

V shed 5 bases and J shed 0 bases, with 10 bases lying between them. The CDR3 covers 14 residues. Germline V CDR1 and CDR2: SGHAT, FQDESV (reference sequence). TCRdb's table, derived via immunoSEQ multiplex PCR, lists solely in-frame clones and lacks some. Of 150,000 or so clones in the sample, around nine tenths were seen once. Study-level points and caveats: GvH clones were identified in recipient marrow, with some first appearing in ileum or blood. With peak circulating GvH clone levels came an association with early post-transplant HvG declines.

A note on this clone: Antigen specificity is unknown.

The chain has TRBV11-1 and TRBJ1-1; D is uncertain. The receptor was derived from a human donor who received an intestinal transplant. Here the sequenced sample was unstimulated CD4+ T cells sorted from spleen or lymph node cells, taken before intestinal transplant. CDR3 protein: CASSGRTVNTEAFF. CDR3 DNA sequence: TGTGCCAGCAGCGGGCGGACGGTGAACACTGAAGCTTTCTTT.